The present TCR beta chain was sequenced within a study of patients and donors after allogeneic stem cell transplantation. MiXCR was run by TCRdb on the RT-PCR reads, yielding one entry per CDR3 protein. Of 12,000 or so distinct CDR3 sequences in the sample, 20% to 25% were seen once. CDR1 and CDR2 (germline): SGHRS, YFSETQ. The CDR3 length is 14 residues. With 3 bases removed from V and 8 bases from J, the gap between germline ends came to 17 bases. This clonotype has just a few counts. The V gene is TRBV5-1, the J gene TRBJ1-1; no reliable D call. Sequencing was performed on blood, either unsorted or a sorted T cell fraction (not recorded which). The sequence derives from a human donor who was either an allogeneic HSCT recipient or a stem cell or donor lymphocyte infusion donor (not recorded which). It is not recorded whose cells these are; they may come from a transplant donor. For the CDR3, the DNA is TGCGCCAGCAGCTCAGGCACGCCGGGTGTAGAAGCTTTCTTT. It specifies CASSSGTPGVEAFF. Drawing the rest from reference TRBV5-1 and TRBJ1-1, the complete variable domain is KAGVTQTPRYLIKTRGQQVTLSCSPISGHRSVSWYQQTPGQGLQFLFEYFSETQRNKGNFPGRFSGRQFSNSRSEMNVSTLELGDSALYLCASSSGTPGVEAFFGQGTRLTVV.